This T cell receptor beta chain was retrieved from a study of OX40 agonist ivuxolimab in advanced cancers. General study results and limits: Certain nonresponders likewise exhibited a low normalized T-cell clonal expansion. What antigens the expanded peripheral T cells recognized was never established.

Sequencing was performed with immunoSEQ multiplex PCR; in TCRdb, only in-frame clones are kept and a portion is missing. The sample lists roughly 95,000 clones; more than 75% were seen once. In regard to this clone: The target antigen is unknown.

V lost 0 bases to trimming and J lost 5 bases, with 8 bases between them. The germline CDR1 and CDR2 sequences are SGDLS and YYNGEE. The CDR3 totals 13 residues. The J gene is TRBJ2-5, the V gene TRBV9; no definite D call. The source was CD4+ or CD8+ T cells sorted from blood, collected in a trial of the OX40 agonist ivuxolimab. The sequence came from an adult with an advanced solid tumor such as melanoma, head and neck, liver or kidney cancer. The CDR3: CASSVGTAETQYF. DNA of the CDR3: TGTGCCAGCAGCGTAGGCACAGCGGAGACCCAGTACTTC.